This T cell receptor beta chain came from a study of human T cells and chemical hapten exposure. This CDR3 spans 12 amino acids. With 4 bases removed from V and 6 bases from J, the gap between germline ends came to 9 bases. TCRdb recomputed calls from the RACE reads with MiXCR, one row per CDR3 protein. The repertoire holds approximately 50,000 distinct CDR3 sequences, roughly 9% seen once, with about 9.6% in the top ten. This clonotype was seen at least ten times. Time point denoted: pre-sensitization, week 0. Treatment: therapeutic diphenylcyclopropenone sensitization with weekly scalp DPC. Unfractionated whole blood was the source from which total RNA was extracted. Blood sampling preceded each patch test application. Non-pregnant alopecia patients aged 18 to 70, suitable for DPC therapy.

The genes are TRBV12-3 or TRBV12-4 and TRBJ1-1; D is possibly TRBD1 (5 bases). The sample in question was whole blood, obtained in connection with sensitization to the hapten diphenylcyclopropenone (DPC). The sequence derives from a woman aged 25 to 45 with alopecia areata. Some clones in this sample may be carry-over from other donors' samples. CDR3 DNA: TGTGCCAGCAGTTCCGGGACCCCTGAAGCTTTCTTT. This gives the protein CASSSGTPEAFF.